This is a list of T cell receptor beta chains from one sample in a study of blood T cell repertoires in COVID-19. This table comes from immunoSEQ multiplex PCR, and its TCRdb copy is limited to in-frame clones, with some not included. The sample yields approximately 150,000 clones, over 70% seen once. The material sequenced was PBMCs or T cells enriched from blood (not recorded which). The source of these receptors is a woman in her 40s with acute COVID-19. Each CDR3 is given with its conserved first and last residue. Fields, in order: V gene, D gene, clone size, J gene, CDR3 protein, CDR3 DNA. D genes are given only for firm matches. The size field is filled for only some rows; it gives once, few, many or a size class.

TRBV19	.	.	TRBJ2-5	CASSTQGWETQYF	TGTGCCAGTAGTACTCAGGGGTGGGAGACCCAGTACTTC
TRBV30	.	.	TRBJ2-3	CAWSAGPDTQYF	TGTGCCTGGAGCGCAGGGCCAGATACGCAGTATTTT
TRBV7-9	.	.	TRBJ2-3	CASSFPGAVDTQYF	TGTGCCAGCAGCTTTCCGGGAGCGGTAGATACGCAGTATTTT
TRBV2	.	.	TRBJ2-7	CASVPGLNPYEQYF	TGTGCCAGCGTCCCGGGACTTAACCCCTACGAGCAGTACTTC
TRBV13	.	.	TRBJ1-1	CASSRGPETEAFF	TGTGCCAGTTCACGAGGCCCCGAGACTGAAGCTTTCTTT
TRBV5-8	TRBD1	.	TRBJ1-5	CASSLATGGGNQPQHF	TGTGCCAGCAGCTTGGCCACAGGGGGTGGCAATCAGCCCCAGCATTTT
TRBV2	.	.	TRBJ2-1	CASSWTYNEQFF	TGTGCCAGCAGCTGGACTTACAATGAGCAGTTCTTC
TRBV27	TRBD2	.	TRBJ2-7	CASSSSQLTSGSSYEQYF	TGTGCCAGCAGTTCATCACAACTCACTAGCGGGAGCTCCTACGAGCAGTACTTC
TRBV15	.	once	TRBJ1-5	CATSRDGRNQPQHF	TGTGCCACCAGCAGAGATGGCAGGAATCAGCCCCAGCATTTT
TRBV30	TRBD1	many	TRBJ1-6	CAWRVGQPNSPLHF	TGTGCCTGGAGGGTGGGACAGCCCAATTCACCCCTCCACTTT
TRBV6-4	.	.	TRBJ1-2	CASSDRAGGPNYGYTF	TGTGCCAGCAGTGACCGGGCCGGGGGGCCTAACTATGGCTACACCTTC
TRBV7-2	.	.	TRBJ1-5	CASGGDGNQPQHF	TGTGCCAGCGGAGGGGATGGCAATCAGCCCCAGCATTTT
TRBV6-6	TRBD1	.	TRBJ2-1	CASRPTGGSGNEQFF	TGTGCCAGCAGGCCTACAGGGGGCAGCGGCAATGAGCAGTTCTTC
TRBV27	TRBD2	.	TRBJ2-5	CASSRIAGARTSETQYF	TGTGCCAGCAGTCGTATAGCGGGAGCGCGGACGTCAGAGACCCAGTACTTC
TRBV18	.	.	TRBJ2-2	CASSSGGNTGELFF	TGTGCCAGCTCATCGGGTGGGAACACCGGGGAGCTGTTTTTT
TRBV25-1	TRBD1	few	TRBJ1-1	CASSEQDRGNTEAFF	TGTGCCAGCAGTGAACAAGACAGGGGTAACACTGAAGCTTTCTTT
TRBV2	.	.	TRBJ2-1	CASGAAEFF	TGTGCCAGCGGCGCGGCGGAGTTCTTC
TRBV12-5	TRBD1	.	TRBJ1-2	CASGLGPGTVYGYTF	TGTGCTAGTGGTTTGGGCCCCGGGACAGTCTATGGCTACACCTTC
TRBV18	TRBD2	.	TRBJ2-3	CASSTSGLTDTQYF	TGTGCCAGCTCAACTAGCGGGCTCACAGATACGCAGTATTTT
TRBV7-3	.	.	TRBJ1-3	CASSPDSSGNTIYF	TGTGCCAGCAGCCCCGACAGCTCTGGAAACACCATATATTTT
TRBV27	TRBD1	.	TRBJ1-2	CASSVTGQGNGYTF	TGTGCCAGCAGTGTCACCGGACAGGGGAATGGCTACACCTTC
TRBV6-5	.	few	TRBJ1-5	CASRSGGSNQPQHF	TGTGCCAGCAGGTCGGGGGGTAGCAATCAGCCCCAGCATTTT
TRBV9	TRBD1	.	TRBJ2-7	CASSVATGQPYEQYF	TGTGCCAGCAGCGTAGCTACGGGACAGCCCTACGAGCAGTACTTC
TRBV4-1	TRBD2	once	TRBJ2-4	CASSRGLAGVAKNIQYF	TGCGCCAGCAGCCGGGGACTAGCGGGAGTGGCCAAAAACATTCAGTACTTC
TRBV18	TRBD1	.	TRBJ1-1	CASSPDRARLIWMNTEAFF	TGTGCCAGCTCACCAGACAGGGCCCGTCTCATTTGGATGAACACTGAAGCTTTCTTT
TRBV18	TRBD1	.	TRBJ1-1	CASSPTGGGRNTEAFF	TGTGCCAGCTCCCCCACAGGGGGCGGAAGGAACACTGAAGCTTTCTTT
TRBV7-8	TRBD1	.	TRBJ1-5	CASSFGQGGQPQHF	TGTGCCAGCAGCTTTGGACAGGGGGGTCAGCCCCAGCATTTT
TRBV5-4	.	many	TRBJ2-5	CASSWELGGEETQYF	TGTGCCAGCAGCTGGGAATTAGGGGGTGAGGAGACCCAGTACTTC
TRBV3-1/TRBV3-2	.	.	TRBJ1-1	CASSQEGGNTEAFF	TGTGCCAGCAGCCAAGAGGGAGGGAACACTGAAGCTTTCTTT
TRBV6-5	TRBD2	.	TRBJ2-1	CASSYSAGAMINEQFF	TGTGCCAGCAGTTACTCGGCGGGAGCCATGATCAATGAGCAGTTCTTC
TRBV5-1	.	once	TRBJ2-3	CASSLGAGPDTQYF	TGCGCCAGCAGCTTGGGAGCAGGCCCAGATACGCAGTATTTT
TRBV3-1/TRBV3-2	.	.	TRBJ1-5	CASSQNTGGAQHF	TGTGCCAGCAGCCAGAATACAGGTGGAGCCCAGCATTTT
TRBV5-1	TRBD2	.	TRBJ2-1	CASSLDTSDSSYNEQFF	TGCGCCAGCAGCCTCGATACTAGCGACAGCTCCTACAATGAGCAGTTCTTC
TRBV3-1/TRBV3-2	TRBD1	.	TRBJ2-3	CASSPRDRGLIGRTDTQYF	TGTGCCAGCAGCCCCCGGGACAGGGGGCTAATCGGGCGCACAGATACGCAGTATTTT
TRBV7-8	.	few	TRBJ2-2	CASSLGRAGELFF	TGTGCCAGCAGCTTAGGGAGGGCCGGGGAGCTGTTTTTT
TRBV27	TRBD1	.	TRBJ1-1	CASSWTGGGTEAFF	TGTGCCAGCAGCTGGACAGGGGGAGGTACTGAAGCTTTCTTT
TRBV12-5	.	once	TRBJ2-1	CASGLSSYNEQFF	TGTGCTAGTGGTTTGTCCAGCTACAATGAGCAGTTCTTC
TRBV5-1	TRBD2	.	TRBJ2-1	CASSLELAGVNEQFF	TGCGCCAGCAGCTTGGAGTTAGCGGGAGTAAATGAGCAGTTCTTC
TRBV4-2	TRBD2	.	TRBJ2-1	CASSQMREAYNEQFF	TGTGCCAGCAGCCAGATGCGGGAGGCCTACAATGAGCAGTTCTTC
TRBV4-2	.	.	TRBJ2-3	CASSQEEGVADTQYF	TGTGCCAGCAGCCAAGAAGAGGGAGTGGCAGATACGCAGTATTTT
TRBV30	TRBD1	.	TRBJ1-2	CAWGQGNYGYTF	TGTGCCTGGGGACAGGGTAACTATGGCTACACCTTC
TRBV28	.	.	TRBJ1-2	CASSSQWEGYTF	TGTGCCAGCAGTTCACAGTGGGAGGGCTACACCTTC
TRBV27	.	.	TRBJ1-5	CASSLSAGKPSNQPQHF	TGTGCCAGCAGTTTATCCGCAGGGAAGCCCAGCAATCAGCCCCAGCATTTT
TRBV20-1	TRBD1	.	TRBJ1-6	CSASETGVNSPLHF	TGCAGTGCTAGTGAGACAGGGGTTAATTCACCCCTCCACTTT
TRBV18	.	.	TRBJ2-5	CASSLGTPGQGRETQYF	TGTGCCAGCTCACTGGGCACTCCGGGACAAGGACGAGAGACCCAGTACTTC
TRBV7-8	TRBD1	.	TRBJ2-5	CASSLAGTGGSETQYF	TGTGCCAGCAGCTTAGCCGGGACAGGGGGCTCGGAGACCCAGTACTTC
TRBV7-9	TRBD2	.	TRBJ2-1	CASSLYPGLAINEQFF	TGTGCCAGCAGCTTGTACCCGGGACTAGCCATCAATGAGCAGTTCTTC
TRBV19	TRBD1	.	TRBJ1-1	CASSRGQTRDEAFF	TGTGCCAGTAGTAGGGGACAGACAAGGGATGAAGCTTTCTTT
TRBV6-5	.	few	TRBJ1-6	CASRQNRAGLTPLHF	TGTGCCAGCAGACAAAACAGAGCAGGGTTGACACCCCTCCACTTT
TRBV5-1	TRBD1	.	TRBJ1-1	CASSLGDRISMNTEAFF	TGCGCCAGCAGCTTGGGGGACAGAATCTCCATGAACACTGAAGCTTTCTTT
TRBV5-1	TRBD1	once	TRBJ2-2	CASSLGQGNTGELFF	TGCGCCAGCAGCTTGGGACAGGGGAACACCGGGGAGCTGTTTTTT
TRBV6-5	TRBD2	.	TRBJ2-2	CASNGLAGEGGELFF	TGTGCCAGCAACGGACTAGCGGGAGAGGGCGGGGAGCTGTTTTTT
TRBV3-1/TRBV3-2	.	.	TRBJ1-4	CASSPRQAANEKLFF	TGTGCCAGCAGCCCCCGACAGGCGGCAAATGAAAAACTGTTTTTT